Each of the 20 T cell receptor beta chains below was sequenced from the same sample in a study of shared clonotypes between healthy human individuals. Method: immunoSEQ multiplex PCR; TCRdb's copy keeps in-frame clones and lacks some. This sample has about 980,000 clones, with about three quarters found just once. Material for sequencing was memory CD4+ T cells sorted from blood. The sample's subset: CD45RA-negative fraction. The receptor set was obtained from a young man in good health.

The CDR3 DNA is TGTGCCAGCACCGCTTTTACTTTTCCGACTGTTGGTTTCTTT. This sequence encodes CASTAFTFPTVGFF. The chain joins TRBV7-8 to TRBJ1-1; D unresolved. Between the trimmed V and J ends, which lost 7 bases and 13 bases, there was a span of 25 bases. Germline CDR1 reads SGHVS; CDR2 reads FQNEAQ. This CDR3 is built from 14 residues.

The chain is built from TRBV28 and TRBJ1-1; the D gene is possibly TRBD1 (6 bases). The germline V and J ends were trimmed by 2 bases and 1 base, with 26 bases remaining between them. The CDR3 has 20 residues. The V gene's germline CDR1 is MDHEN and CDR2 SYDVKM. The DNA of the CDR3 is TGTGCCAGCAGTTTAGGATTCCTCGGACAGTCGGATATTCCGAACACTGAAGCTTTCTTT. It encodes CASSLGFLGQSDIPNTEAFF.

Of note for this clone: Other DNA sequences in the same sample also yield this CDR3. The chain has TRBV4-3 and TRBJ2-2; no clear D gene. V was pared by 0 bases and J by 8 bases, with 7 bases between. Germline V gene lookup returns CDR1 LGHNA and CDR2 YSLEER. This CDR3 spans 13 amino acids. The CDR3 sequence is CASSQDGTGELFF. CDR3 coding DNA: TGCGCCAGCAGCCAAGATGGAACTGGGGAGCTGTTTTTT.

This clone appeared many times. The CDR3 loop reads CASSVFASSYEQYF. The CDR3 DNA reads TGTGCCAGCAGCGTCTTCGCAAGCTCCTACGAGCAGTACTTC. V gene TRBV2 combines with J gene TRBJ2-7; D is uncertain. V lost 6 bases and J lost 0, with 12 bases in between. Germline V gene data show CDR1 as SNHLY and CDR2 as FYNNEI. The CDR3 runs to 14 residues.

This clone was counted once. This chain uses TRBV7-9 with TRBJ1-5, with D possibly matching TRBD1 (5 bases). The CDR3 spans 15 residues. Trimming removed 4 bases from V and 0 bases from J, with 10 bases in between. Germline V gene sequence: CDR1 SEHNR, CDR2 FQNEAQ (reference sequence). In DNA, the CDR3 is TGTGCCAGCAGCTCGACAGAAGCTAGCAATCAGCCCCAGCATTTT. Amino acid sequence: CASSSTEASNQPQHF.

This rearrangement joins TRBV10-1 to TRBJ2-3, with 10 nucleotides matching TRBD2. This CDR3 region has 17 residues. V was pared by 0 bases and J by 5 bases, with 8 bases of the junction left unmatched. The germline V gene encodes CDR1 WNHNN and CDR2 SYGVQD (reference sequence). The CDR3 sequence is CASSESRASGREDTQYF. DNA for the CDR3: TGCGCCAGCAGTGAGTCGAGGGCTAGCGGGAGAGAAGATACGCAGTATTTT.

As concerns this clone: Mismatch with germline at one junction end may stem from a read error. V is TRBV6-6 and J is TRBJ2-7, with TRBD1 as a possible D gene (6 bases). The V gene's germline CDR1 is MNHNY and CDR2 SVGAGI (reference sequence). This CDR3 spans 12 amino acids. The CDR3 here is CASTYRESEQYF. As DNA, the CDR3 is TGTGCCAGCACTTACAGGGAATCCGAGCAGTACTTC.

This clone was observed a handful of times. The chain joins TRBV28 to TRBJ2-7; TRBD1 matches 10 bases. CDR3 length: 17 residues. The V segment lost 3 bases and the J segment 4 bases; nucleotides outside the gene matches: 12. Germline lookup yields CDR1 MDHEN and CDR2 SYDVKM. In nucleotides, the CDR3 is TGTGCCAGCAGTTTTGTTTGGGAGGGACAGGGGTTGTACGAGCAGTACTTC. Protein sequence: CASSFVWEGQGLYEQYF.

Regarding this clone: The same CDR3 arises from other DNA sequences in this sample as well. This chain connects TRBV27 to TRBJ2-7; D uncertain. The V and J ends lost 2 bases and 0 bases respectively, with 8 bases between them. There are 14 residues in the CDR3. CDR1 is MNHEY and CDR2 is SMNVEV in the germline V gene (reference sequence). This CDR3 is CASSLTVLSYEQYF. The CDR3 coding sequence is TGTGCCAGCAGTTTAACGGTTCTCTCCTACGAGCAGTACTTC.

CDR3 amino acids: CASSFSGLANEKLFF. CDR3 sequence (DNA): TGTGCCAGCAGCTTCTCCGGGCTTGCTAATGAAAAACTGTTTTTT. J is TRBJ1-4 and V is TRBV7-9; D is unclear. V lost 3 bases and J 3 bases, leaving 11 bases between the germline ends. This CDR3 has 15 amino acids. Germline V CDR1 and CDR2: SEHNR, FQNEAQ (reference sequence).

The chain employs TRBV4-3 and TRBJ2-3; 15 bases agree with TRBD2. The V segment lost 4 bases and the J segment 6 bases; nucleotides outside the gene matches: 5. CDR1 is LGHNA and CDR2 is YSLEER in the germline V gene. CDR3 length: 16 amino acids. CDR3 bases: TGCGCCAGCAGCCCCTCCGGACTAGCGGGAGGGGATACGCAGTATTTT. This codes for CASSPSGLAGGDTQYF.

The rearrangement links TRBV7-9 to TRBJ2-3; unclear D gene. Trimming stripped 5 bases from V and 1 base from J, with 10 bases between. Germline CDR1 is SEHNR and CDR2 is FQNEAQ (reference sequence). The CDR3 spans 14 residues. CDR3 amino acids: CASSLDGGTDTQYF. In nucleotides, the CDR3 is TGTGCCAGCAGCCTGGACGGAGGCACAGATACGCAGTATTTT.

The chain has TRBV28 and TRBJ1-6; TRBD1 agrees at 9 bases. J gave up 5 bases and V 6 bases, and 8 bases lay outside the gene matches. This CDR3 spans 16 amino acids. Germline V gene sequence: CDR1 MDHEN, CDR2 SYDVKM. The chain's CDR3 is CASSEQGAGNNSPLHF. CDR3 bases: TGTGCCAGCAGCGAACAGGGGGCAGGCAATAATTCACCCCTCCACTTT.

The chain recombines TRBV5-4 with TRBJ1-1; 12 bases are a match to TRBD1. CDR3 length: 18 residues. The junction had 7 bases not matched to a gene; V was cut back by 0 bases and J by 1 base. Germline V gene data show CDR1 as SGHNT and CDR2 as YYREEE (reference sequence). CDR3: CASSLAWDRGLRNTEAFF. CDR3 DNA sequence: TGTGCCAGCAGCTTGGCCTGGGACAGGGGGCTCAGGAACACTGAAGCTTTCTTT.

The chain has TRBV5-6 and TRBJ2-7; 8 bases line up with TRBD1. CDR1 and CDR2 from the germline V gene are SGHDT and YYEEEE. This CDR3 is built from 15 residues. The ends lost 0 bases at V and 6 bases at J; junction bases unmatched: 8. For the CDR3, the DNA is TGTGCCAGCAGCTTGGCCAAGGCAGGGGGCGGCGAGCAGTACTTC. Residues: CASSLAKAGGGEQYF.

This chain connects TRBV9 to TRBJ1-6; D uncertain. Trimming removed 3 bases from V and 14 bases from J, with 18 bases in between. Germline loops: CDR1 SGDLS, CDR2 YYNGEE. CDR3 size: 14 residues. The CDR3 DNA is TGTGCCAGCAGCGCGCTCGGCAGGCTTTCTTCCCTCCACTTT. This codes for CASSALGRLSSLHF.

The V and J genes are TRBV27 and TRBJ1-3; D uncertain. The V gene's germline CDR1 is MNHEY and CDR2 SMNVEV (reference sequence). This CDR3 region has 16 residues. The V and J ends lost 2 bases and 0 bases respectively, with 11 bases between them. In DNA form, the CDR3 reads TGTGCCAGCAGTTTAAAAAGACCCGCCTCTGGAAACACCATATATTTT. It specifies CASSLKRPASGNTIYF.

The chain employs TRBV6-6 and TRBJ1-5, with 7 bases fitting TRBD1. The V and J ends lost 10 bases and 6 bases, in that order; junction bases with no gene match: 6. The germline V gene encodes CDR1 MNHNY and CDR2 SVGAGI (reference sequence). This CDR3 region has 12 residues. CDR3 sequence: CATQGVGQPQHF. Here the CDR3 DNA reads TGTGCCACTCAGGGGGTAGGTCAGCCCCAGCATTTT.

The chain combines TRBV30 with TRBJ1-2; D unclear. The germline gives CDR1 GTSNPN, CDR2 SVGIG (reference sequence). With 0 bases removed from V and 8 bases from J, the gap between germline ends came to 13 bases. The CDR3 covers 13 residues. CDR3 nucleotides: TGTGCCTGGAGTGTGCAGCGGGCGTCCGGCTACACCTTC. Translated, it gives CAWSVQRASGYTF.

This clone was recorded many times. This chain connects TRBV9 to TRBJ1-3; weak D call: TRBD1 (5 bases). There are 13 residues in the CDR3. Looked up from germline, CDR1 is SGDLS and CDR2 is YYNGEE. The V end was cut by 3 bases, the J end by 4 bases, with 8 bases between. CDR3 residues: CASSAYRGNTIYF. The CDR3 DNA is TGTGCCAGCAGCGCCTACAGGGGAAACACCATATATTTT.